Below are 11 T cell receptor beta chains sequenced from a single sample in a study of PD-1 blockade in classical Hodgkin lymphoma. The assay was immunoSEQ multiplex PCR, and TCRdb's table has in-frame clones only and misses some. Of approximately 13,000 clones in the sample, roughly 90% were seen once. Indicated time point: cycle 4 day 1 (C4D1), after five to seven weeks of nivolumab. Every single patient, without exception, relapsed after autologous stem cell transplantation, and brentuximab vedotin exposure varied. Thawed PBMCs were the source of CD4+ T cells, purified by magnetic negative selection. The material was CD4+ T cells from blood, obtained before the fourth cycle of nivolumab. The receptors were sampled from a human donor with classical Hodgkin lymphoma.

The chain combines TRBV7-6 with TRBJ1-2, with 10 bases fitting TRBD1. Germline V gene lookup returns CDR1 SGHVS and CDR2 FNYEAQ. The CDR3 spans 14 residues. The V segment lost 8 bases and the J segment 4 bases; nucleotides outside the gene matches: 7. CDR3 region: CASAQGTGVYGYTF. The CDR3 DNA sequence: TGTGCCAGCGCCCAAGGGACAGGGGTCTATGGCTACACCTTC.

This clone was recorded a few times. The chain carries TRBV5-4 and TRBJ1-4; maybe TRBD1 (6 bases). This CDR3 comprises 13 residues. Trimming removed 4 bases from V and 7 bases from J, with 11 bases in between. Per germline, CDR1 SGHNT and CDR2 YYREEE (reference sequence). The CDR3 region is CASSRTVSEKLFF. The CDR3 DNA is TGTGCCAGCAGCAGGACAGTCTCTGAAAAACTGTTTTTT.

The genes are TRBV11-3 and TRBJ2-2; D perhaps matches TRBD2 (7 bases). CDR1 is SGHNT, CDR2 YENEEA, per germline. V gave up 5 bases and J gave up 4 bases, with 14 bases separating them. The length of the CDR3 is 15 residues. CDR3 loop: CASSHGGTPTGELFF. The CDR3 DNA is TGTGCCAGCAGCCACGGGGGGACACCCACCGGGGAGCTGTTTTTT.

This rearrangement joins TRBV5-5 to TRBJ1-2; a weak D match, TRBD1 (6 bases). Germline loops: CDR1 SGHKS, CDR2 YYEKEE (reference sequence). The CDR3 has 15 amino acids. Trimming removed 4 bases at V and 4 bases at J, with 17 bases between. CDR3 DNA sequence: TGTGCCAGCAGCCTATTGGGGGCGGGGGGCTATGGCTACACCTTC. This codes for CASSLLGAGGYGYTF.

This chain joins TRBV7-3 and TRBJ2-1; D may be TRBD2 (6 bases). Per the germline V gene, CDR1 is SGHTA and CDR2 is FQGTGA. V was trimmed by 3 bases and J by 0 bases, leaving 12 bases between them. This CDR3 comprises 16 residues. In DNA, the CDR3 is TGTGCCAGCAGCTTTGGGGGGACGAGCTCCTACAATGAGCAGTTCTTC. Translation gives CASSFGGTSSYNEQFF.

The V gene is TRBV18, the J gene TRBJ1-2, with D tentatively TRBD1 (6 bases). CDR3 length: 14 residues. V was pared by 8 bases and J by 4 bases, with 17 bases between. Germline CDR1 and CDR2: KGHSH and LQKENI. In DNA form, the CDR3 reads TGTGCCAGCCATTACGGGGGGCTCTCCTATGGCTACACCTTC. It yields the protein CASHYGGLSYGYTF.

The gene calls are TRBV15 and TRBJ2-3; TRBD2 aligns across 7 bases. V shed 5 bases and J 1 base; nucleotides not matched to a gene: 6. Germline CDR1 and CDR2: LNHNV and YYDKDF (reference sequence). This CDR3 comprises 15 residues. The CDR3 nucleotides are TGTGCCACCAGCCGGACGGGGGGTCGCACAGATACGCAGTATTTT. This gives the protein CATSRTGGRTDTQYF. The entire variable domain, with the rest obtained from reference TRBV15 and TRBJ2-3, is as follows: DAMVIQNPRYQVTQFGKPVTLSCSQTLNHNVMYWYQQKSSQAPKLLFHYYDKDFNNEADTPDNFQSRRPNTSFCFLDIRSPGLGDTAMYLCATSRTGGRTDTQYFGPGTRLTVL.

This sequence joins TRBV10-3 and TRBJ1-1, with TRBD1 as a possible D gene (6 bases). The CDR3 has 15 amino acids. Trimming stripped 3 bases from V and 0 bases from J, with 11 bases between. Germline loops: CDR1 ENHRY, CDR2 SYGVKD. The CDR3 bases are TGTGCCATCAGTGACCCTACAGGGATGAACACTGAAGCTTTCTTT. Its translation: CAISDPTGMNTEAFF.

The chain joins TRBV19 to TRBJ1-6; D gene ambiguous. The germline CDR1 and CDR2 sequences are LNHDA and SQIVND (reference sequence). This CDR3 has 20 amino acids. V was cut by 5 bases and J by 5 bases, with 28 bases left in between. The CDR3, as DNA: TGTGCCAGTAGTCTTCGTACTGGAAGGGAAAGGGATGGGGATAATTCACCCCTCCACTTT. It yields the protein CASSLRTGRERDGDNSPLHF.

The rearrangement uses TRBV5-1 and TRBJ2-6; D is ambiguous. The germline gives CDR1 SGHRS, CDR2 YFSETQ. Trimming cost V 4 bases and J 4 bases, with 12 bases left between them. The CDR3 runs to 15 residues. CDR3 nucleotide sequence: TGCGCCAGCAGCGCAGGAATAGCCGGGGCCAACGTCCTGACTTTC. This encodes CASSAGIAGANVLTF.

The genes are TRBV4-1 and TRBJ1-1, with 11 bases identical to TRBD1. Germline-derived CDR1 and CDR2 are MGHRA and YSYEKL. The V segment lost 5 bases and the J segment 0 bases; nucleotides outside the gene matches: 11. CDR3 length: 18 amino acids. The CDR3 is CASSTPRDRGLVNTEAFF. CDR3 DNA sequence: TGCGCCAGCAGCACTCCCCGGGACAGGGGGTTGGTGAACACTGAAGCTTTCTTT.